This TCR beta chain was identified during a study of spatial heterogeneity in lung cancer (dated by TCRdb to about 2019). As for the study more broadly: Beta-chain transcripts were consistently detected in greater numbers than alpha-chain transcripts, which likely reflected higher beta-chain transcript abundance. A strong correlation was found between TCR transcript counts in tumor regions and a T cell transcriptional module score from matched bulk RNA-seq. In the raw uncorrected reads, each unique combination of TCR and UMI appeared more than ten times on average. The study quantitatively compared TCR alpha and beta repertoires across multiple tumor regions, matched nontumor lung and blood in non-small cell lung cancer. The study linked features of the TCR repertoire to counts of nonsynonymous mutations, which were determined by whole-exome sequencing of tumor tissue. At surgery, some 220 tumor regions, 61 to 65 matched nontumor lung samples and 56 PBMC samples were TCR-sequenced for both alpha and beta chains.

Reading the germline V gene (reference sequence) gives CDR1 MNHEY and CDR2 SMNVEV. V gives up 5 bases and J gives up 2 bases, and the segment between their germline ends measures 22 bases. The CDR3, cysteine through phenylalanine, is 18 amino acids long. Only CDR3 DNA is held: 54 bases, read in frame from base 1. This clonotype has at least ten counts. The antigen this receptor binds is unknown. No quality values exist for individual bases; no much larger clone is one base distant. Library preparation used 5' RACE. These reads were obtained on a NextSeq 500. To allow correction of PCR and sequencing errors, the TCR library protocol tagged every TCR cDNA molecule with a unique molecular identifier. Turning to the authors' computational methods: Decombinator tools were used for TCR identification, UMI-based error correction and CDR3 extraction. TCRs above a frequency of 2 per 1,000, corresponding to the top 1% of the tumor frequency distribution, were defined as expanded. Expanded tumor TCRs statistically deemed absent (corrected P<0.05) from at least one tumor region were classed as regional, and all other expanded tumor TCRs were classed as ubiquitous. Each repertoire was subsampled 100 times to 5,000 TCRs, after which Renyi diversity was computed with the R vegan package. CDR3 similarity networks were constructed using string-kernel similarity of amino acid triplets, with links drawn between CDR3s whose pairwise similarity was above 0.82. In-frame beta chains were kept once TCRdb had trimmed the public reads at Q25 with fastp and called clones with MiXCR. CDR3 protein sequences are deduplicated, and each keeps its most common genes and DNA. The V and J calls shown here were made by TCRdb, not taken from the authors' results. This sample holds 9,500 to 11,000 distinct CDR3 sequences; roughly an eighth were observed only once. The ten most abundant clones make up roughly a tenth of the sample.

What the time point label conveys for this sample: sample taken at primary tumor resection. Samples were obtained from 70 to 85 patients with early-stage, untreated non-small cell lung cancer from the lung TRACERx cohort. Without any cell sorting, TCR sequencing was performed on whole RNA extracted either from tumor and nontumor lung tissue or from cryopreserved PBMC samples. Only patients for whom sufficient RNA was available from at least two tumor regions were selected for TCR sequencing. Before selection, tumor and adjacent nontumor lung specimens were reviewed by a lung pathologist. Study-level results and caveats: Estimated TCR-seq coverage of tumor T cells was only about 6.5% for alpha chains and around 13% for beta chains. A correlation was observed between the number of expanded intratumoral alpha and beta TCRs and the tumor nonsynonymous mutation count. Confirming at a functional level the hypothesis that regional TCRs recognize regional mutations was considered to require additional single-cell paired TCR alpha and beta sequencing. Counts of ubiquitous and regional expanded TCRs correlated with counts of ubiquitous and regional nonsynonymous mutations, respectively.

The sample in question was lung tumor tissue, obtained at surgery. The sequence was obtained from a male donor with early-stage non-small cell lung cancer. The chain is encoded by TRBV27 joined to TRBJ2-1; a confident D gene designation cannot be given. The CDR3 region reads CASSIVPPQELTYNEQFF. The DNA sequence follows: TGTGCCAGCAGTATCGTCCCGCCGCAGGAGCTAACCTACAATGAGCAGTTCTTC.